These 13 T cell receptor beta chains came from one sample sequenced in a study of blood T cell repertoires in COVID-19. Data came from immunoSEQ multiplex PCR; TCRdb stores just in-frame clones and leaves some out. The sample yields 90,000 to 120,000 clones, 69% seen once. The sample consisted of peripheral blood. The receptors were sampled from a man older than 75 with acute or convalescent COVID-19.

This clone occurred a few times. The chain employs TRBV4-3 and TRBJ2-5; 11 bases line up with TRBD1. V lost 3 bases to trimming and J lost 4 bases; unmatched junction nucleotides: 1. The CDR3 spans 14 residues. The germline gives CDR1 LGHNA, CDR2 YSLEER. DNA of the CDR3: TGCGCCAGCAGCCAGGGACAGGGGGGAGAGACCCAGTACTTC. Translation gives CASSQGQGGETQYF.

V gene TRBV5-6 combines with J gene TRBJ2-7; unclear D gene. Deletions cut 0 bases from V and 2 bases from J, with 6 bases between. CDR3 size: 13 residues. Germline CDR1 and CDR2: SGHDT and YYEEEE. The CDR3 coding sequence is TGTGCCAGCAGCTTGGGCGGCACCTACGAGCAGTACTTC. The encoded protein is CASSLGGTYEQYF.

This clone was observed a handful of times. The chain carries TRBV6-5 and TRBJ2-1; D perhaps matches TRBD2 (6 bases). The germline V and J ends were trimmed by 8 bases and 5 bases, with 16 bases remaining between them. CDR1 is MNHEY and CDR2 is SVGAGI in the germline V gene. The CDR3 is made up of 14 amino acids. In DNA form, the CDR3 reads TGTGCCAGCGCGACGGGAGTCATAGACAATGAGCAGTTCTTC. Translating it yields CASATGVIDNEQFF.

This chain links TRBV6-2 or TRBV6-3 with TRBJ2-7, with a weak D call TRBD1 (6 bases). Per the germline V gene, CDR1 is MNHEY and CDR2 is SVGEGT. Trimming removed 2 bases from V and 4 bases from J, with 9 bases in between. CDR3 length: 13 residues. CDR3 sequence: CASSYGTSYEQYF. The DNA of the CDR3 is TGTGCCAGCAGTTACGGGACAAGTTACGAGCAGTACTTC.

This chain links TRBV6-2 or TRBV6-3 with TRBJ2-5, with D hard to call. The germline CDR1 and CDR2 sequences are MNHEY and SVGEGT. V lost 2 bases, J lost 2 bases, and 12 bases lay in between. CDR3 length: 15 residues. As DNA, the CDR3 is TGTGCCAGCAGTTACAACCAAGCCGATCAAGAGACCCAGTACTTC. Its protein is CASSYNQADQETQYF.

This chain joins TRBV3-1 (or the pseudogene TRBV3-2) and TRBJ2-5, with 9 bases aligning to TRBD1. Unmatched junction bases numbered 8, after V lost 5 bases and J lost 4 bases. There are 15 residues in the CDR3. Germline CDR1 reads LGHDT; CDR2 reads YNNKEL (reference sequence). CDR3 residues: CASSATWGQGETQYF. The CDR3, as DNA: TGTGCCAGCAGCGCCACCTGGGGACAGGGAGAGACCCAGTACTTC.

The chain has TRBV7-2 and TRBJ2-7, with a tentative D call TRBD2 (7 bases). The CDR3 is 14 residues long. Per germline, CDR1 SGHTA and CDR2 FQGNSA. V lost 3 bases and J lost 5, with 14 bases in between. Here the CDR3 reads CASSLSAGAHEQYF. In DNA, the CDR3 is TGTGCCAGCAGCTTGTCCGCGGGGGCGCACGAGCAGTACTTC.

The chain recombines TRBV30 with TRBJ1-1, with 9 nucleotides matching TRBD1. Germline V lookup: CDR1 GTSNPN, CDR2 SVGIG (reference sequence). There are 16 residues in the CDR3. The V and J ends lost 5 bases and 4 bases, in that order; junction bases with no gene match: 14. The CDR3 DNA reads as TGTGCCTGGGGCCGGGGGACAGGGTATGTCGGCACTGAAGCTTTCTTT. Its protein product is CAWGRGTGYVGTEAFF.

The chain links TRBV7-2 to TRBJ2-5, with D maybe TRBD1 (5 bases). The V and J ends lost 2 bases and 6 bases respectively, with 10 bases between them. The germline gives CDR1 SGHTA, CDR2 FQGNSA. The CDR3 is made up of 13 amino acids. The CDR3 is CASSLFKGQTQYF. CDR3 coding DNA: TGTGCCAGCAGCTTATTCAAGGGGCAGACCCAGTACTTC.

This clone was seen at least ten times. This sequence joins TRBV6-5 and TRBJ2-7; 7 nucleotides agree with TRBD2. CDR1 is MNHEY, CDR2 SVGAGI, per germline. Trimming at V came to 7 bases and at J to 3 bases, leaving 9 bases not matched to a gene. The CDR3 has 14 residues. The CDR3 sequence: CASIPGTIGYEQYF. CDR3 nucleotide sequence: TGTGCCAGCATACCCGGGACTATAGGCTACGAGCAGTACTTC.

The J gene is TRBJ2-1, the V gene TRBV28; tentatively, D is TRBD2 (6 bases). V dropped 4 bases and J dropped 9 bases, with 22 bases sitting between them. The CDR3 is 16 residues long. Germline assignment: CDR1 MDHEN and CDR2 SYDVKM. Here the CDR3 reads CASSSPPGRESVEQFF. CDR3 in DNA: TGTGCCAGCAGTTCCCCCCCGGGGCGGGAATCAGTTGAGCAGTTCTTC.

This chain joins TRBV10-2 and TRBJ2-5, with no clear D. With 3 bases removed from V and 2 bases from J, the gap between germline ends came to 4 bases. There are 12 residues in the CDR3. The germline CDR1 and CDR2 sequences are WSHSY and SAAADI. The CDR3 nucleotides read TGCGCCAGCAGTGACAGACAAGAGACCCAGTACTTC. Protein product: CASSDRQETQYF.

The chain carries TRBV6-1 and TRBJ2-7; 9 nucleotides align to TRBD2. Per germline, CDR1 MNHNS and CDR2 SASEGT. This CDR3 contains 14 residues. Trimming cost V 3 bases and J 4 bases; bases outside gene matches: 4. The CDR3 protein is CASSETGLAYEQYF. Here the CDR3 DNA reads TGTGCCAGCAGTGAGACGGGACTAGCTTACGAGCAGTACTTC.